This T cell receptor beta chain comes out of a study of blood T cell repertoires in COVID-19. Study-wide background: Both acute and convalescent COVID-19 samples were obtained from the United States, Italy and Spain. PBMCs, B-cell-depleted T cells, or T cells were the source of the cDNA or gDNA that made up the material.

Source study methods: Cell counts per sample came from amplifying reference gene primers. This table comes from immunoSEQ multiplex PCR, and its TCRdb copy is limited to in-frame clones, with some not included. The V and J calls and clone size come from that table; D and trimming were worked out from the DNA. The table includes some 200,000 clones, about nine tenths detected once. This CDR3 is 20 amino acids long. Germline CDR1 is DFQATT and CDR2 is SNEGSKA (reference sequence). The ends lost 6 bases at V and 4 bases at J; junction bases unmatched: 18. The material sequenced was peripheral blood. The rearrangement uses TRBV20-1 and TRBJ2-1; 16 bases are shared with TRBD2. The origin of this receptor is a man in his 70s with acute or convalescent COVID-19. DNA of the CDR3: TGCAGTGCCAGTCCCCCGGGACTAGCGGGGGGGCGTGGTCTTTACAATGAGCAGTTCTTC. Protein sequence: CSASPPGLAGGRGLYNEQFF.